Sequencing of this TCR beta chain was carried out in a study of shared clonotypes between healthy human individuals. Scientists sequenced DNA from unsorted PBMC on ten immunoSEQ deep assay plates. Clones were sequenced by immunoSEQ multiplex PCR, and TCRdb holds only the in-frame ones, with some missing. This sample yields 530,000 or so clones, of which approximately 79% are seen a single time; approximately 13% belongs to the top ten. The CDR3 runs to 14 residues. Germline CDR1 and CDR2: SNHLY and FYNNEI. V was trimmed by 4 bases and J by 2 bases, leaving 10 bases between them. The TCR was taken from a woman between 40 and 50 years old in good health. Some clones in this sample may be carry-over from other donors' samples. This rearrangement joins TRBV2 to TRBJ2-3, with D uncertain. The sample was PBMCs. Here the CDR3 reads CASSVHGSTDTQYF. In DNA form, the CDR3 reads TGTGCCAGCAGTGTTCACGGGTCCACAGATACGCAGTATTTT.